The present T cell receptor (beta chain) was sequenced within a study of blood T cell repertoires in COVID-19. Study summary: From T cells, B-cell-depleted T cells, or PBMCs came the material, which was cDNA or gDNA.

Unmatched junction bases numbered 11, after V lost 3 bases and J lost 8 bases. This CDR3 spans 17 amino acids. Germline V lookup: CDR1 SGHAT, CDR2 FQNNGV. TCRdb's table, derived via immunoSEQ multiplex PCR, lists solely in-frame clones and lacks some. The profile shows some 180,000 clones, around 81% of them singletons. Seattle-derived patients entered the study during active infection and were followed longitudinally. In its sample, this clone was seen a few times. J is TRBJ2-1 and V is TRBV11-2; 12 positions agree with TRBD2. Sequenced material: peripheral blood. This clonotype originated in a woman aged 40 to 55 with COVID-19, enrolled during active disease. In nucleotides, the CDR3 is TGTGCCAGCAGCTTCAACCCTAGCGGGAGGGCCAAATATGAGCAGTTCTTC. Translating it yields CASSFNPSGRAKYEQFF.